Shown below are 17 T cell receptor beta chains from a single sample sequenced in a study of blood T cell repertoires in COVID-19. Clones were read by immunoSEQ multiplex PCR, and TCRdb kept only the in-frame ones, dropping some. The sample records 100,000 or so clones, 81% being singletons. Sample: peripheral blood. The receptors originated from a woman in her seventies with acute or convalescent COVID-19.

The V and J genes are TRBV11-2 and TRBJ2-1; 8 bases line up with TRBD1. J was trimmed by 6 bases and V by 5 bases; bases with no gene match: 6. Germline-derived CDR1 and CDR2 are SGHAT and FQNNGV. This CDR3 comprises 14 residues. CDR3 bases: TGTGCCAGCAGCCCGGACAGGGTGCGCAATGAGCAGTTCTTC. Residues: CASSPDRVRNEQFF.

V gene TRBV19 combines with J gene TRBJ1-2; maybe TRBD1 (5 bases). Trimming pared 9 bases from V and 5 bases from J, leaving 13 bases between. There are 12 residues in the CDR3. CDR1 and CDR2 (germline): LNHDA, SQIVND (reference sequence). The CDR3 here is CASTDKRYGYTF. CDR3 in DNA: TGTGCCAGCACGGACAAAAGATATGGCTACACCTTC.

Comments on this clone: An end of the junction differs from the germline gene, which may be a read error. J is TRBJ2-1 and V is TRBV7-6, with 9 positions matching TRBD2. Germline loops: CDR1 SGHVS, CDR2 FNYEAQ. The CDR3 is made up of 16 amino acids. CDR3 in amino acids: CASSVAGEGAYNEQFF. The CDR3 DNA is TGTGCCAGCAGCGTAGCGGGAGAGGGTGCCTACAATGAGCAGTTCTTC.

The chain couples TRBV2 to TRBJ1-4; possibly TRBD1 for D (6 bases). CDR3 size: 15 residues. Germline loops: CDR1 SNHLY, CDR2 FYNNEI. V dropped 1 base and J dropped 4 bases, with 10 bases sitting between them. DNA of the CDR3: TGTGCCAGCAGTGAAGGACAGGCAGTTAATGAAAAACTGTTTTTT. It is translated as CASSEGQAVNEKLFF.

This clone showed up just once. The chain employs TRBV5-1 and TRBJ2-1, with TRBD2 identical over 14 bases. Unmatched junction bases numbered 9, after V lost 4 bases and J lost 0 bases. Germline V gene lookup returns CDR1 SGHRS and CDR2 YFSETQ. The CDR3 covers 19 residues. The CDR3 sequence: CASSAGLAGGLSSYNEQFF. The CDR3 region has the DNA TGCGCCAGCAGCGCCGGACTAGCGGGAGGCCTTAGCTCCTACAATGAGCAGTTCTTC.

The chain's CDR3 is CASSYSTSFETQYF. In DNA, the CDR3 is TGTGCCAGCAGTTACTCGACTAGTTTTGAGACCCAGTACTTC. The V call is TRBV6-2 or TRBV6-3, the J call TRBJ2-5, with D maybe TRBD2 (6 bases). With 0 bases removed from V and 5 bases from J, the gap between germline ends came to 10 bases. Germline CDR1 and CDR2: MNHEY and SVGEGT. CDR3 length: 14 amino acids.

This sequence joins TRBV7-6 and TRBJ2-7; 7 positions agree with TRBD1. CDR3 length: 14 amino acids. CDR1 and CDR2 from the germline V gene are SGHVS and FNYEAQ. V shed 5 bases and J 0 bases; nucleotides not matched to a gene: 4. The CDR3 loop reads CASSRDRSSYEQYF. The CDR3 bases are TGTGCCAGCAGCCGGGACAGAAGCTCCTACGAGCAGTACTTC. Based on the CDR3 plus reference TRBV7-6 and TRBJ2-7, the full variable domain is GAGVSQSPRYKVTKRGQDVALRCDPISGHVSLYWYRQALGQGPEFLTYFNYEAQQDKSGLPNDRFSAERPEGSISTLTIQRTEQRDSAMYRCASSRDRSSYEQYFGPGTRLTVT.

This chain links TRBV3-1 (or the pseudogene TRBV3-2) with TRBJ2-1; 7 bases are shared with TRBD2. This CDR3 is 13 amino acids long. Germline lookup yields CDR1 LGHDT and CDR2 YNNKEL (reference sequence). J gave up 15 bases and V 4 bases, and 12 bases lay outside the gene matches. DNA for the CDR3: TGTGCCAGCAGCCTCACGCGGGGGACGAAGTTGTTCTTC. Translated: CASSLTRGTKLFF.

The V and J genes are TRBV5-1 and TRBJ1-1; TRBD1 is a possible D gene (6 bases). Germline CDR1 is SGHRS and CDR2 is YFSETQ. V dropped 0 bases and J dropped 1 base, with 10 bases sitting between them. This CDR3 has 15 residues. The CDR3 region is CASSLGPTGNTEAFF. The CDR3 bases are TGCGCCAGCAGCTTGGGGCCGACAGGGAACACTGAAGCTTTCTTT. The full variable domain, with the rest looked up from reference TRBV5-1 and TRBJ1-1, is KAGVTQTPRYLIKTRGQQVTLSCSPISGHRSVSWYQQTPGQGLQFLFEYFSETQRNKGNFPGRFSGRQFSNSRSEMNVSTLELGDSALYLCASSLGPTGNTEAFFGQGTRLTVV.

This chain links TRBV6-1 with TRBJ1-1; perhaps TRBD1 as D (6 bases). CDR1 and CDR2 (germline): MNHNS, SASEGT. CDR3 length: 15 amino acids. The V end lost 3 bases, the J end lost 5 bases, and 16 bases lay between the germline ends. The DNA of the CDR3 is TGTGCCAGCAGTGATCCCTACAGGGTTGGGACTGAAGCTTTCTTT. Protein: CASSDPYRVGTEAFF.

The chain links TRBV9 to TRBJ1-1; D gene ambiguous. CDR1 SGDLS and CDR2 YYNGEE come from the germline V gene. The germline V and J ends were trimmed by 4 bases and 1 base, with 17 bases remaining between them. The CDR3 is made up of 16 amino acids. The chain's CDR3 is CASSSRRDRGNTEAFF. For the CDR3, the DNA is TGTGCCAGCAGCAGTAGGAGGGATCGAGGGAACACTGAAGCTTTCTTT.

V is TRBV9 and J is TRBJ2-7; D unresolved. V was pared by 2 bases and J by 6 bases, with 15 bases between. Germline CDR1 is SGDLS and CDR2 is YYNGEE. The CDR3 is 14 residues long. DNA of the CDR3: TGTGCCAGCAGCGTGGGCAGCCCACCCTCCGAGCAGTACTTC. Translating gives CASSVGSPPSEQYF.

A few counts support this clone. CDR3 in amino acids: CASSLDSQGYEQYF. CDR3 coding DNA: TGTGCCAGCAGCTTGGACAGCCAAGGTTACGAGCAGTACTTC. This chain links TRBV5-6 with TRBJ2-7, with D uncertain. CDR1 SGHDT and CDR2 YYEEEE come from the germline V gene. Between the trimmed V and J ends, which lost 0 bases and 4 bases, there was a span of 11 bases. This CDR3 has 14 amino acids.

Written as DNA, the CDR3 is TGTGCCAGCAGTCAGACTAGCGGCTACGAGCAGTACTTC. Its translation: CASSQTSGYEQYF. V is TRBV6-5 and J is TRBJ2-7; TRBD2 matches 9 bases. The CDR3 runs to 13 residues. From germline, CDR1 is MNHEY and CDR2 SVGAGI. V gave up 5 bases and J gave up 3 bases; unmatched junction bases: 2.

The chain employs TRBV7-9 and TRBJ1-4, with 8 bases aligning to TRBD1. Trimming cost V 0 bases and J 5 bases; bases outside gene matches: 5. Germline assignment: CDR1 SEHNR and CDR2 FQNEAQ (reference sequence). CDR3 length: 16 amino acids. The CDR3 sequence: CASSLAGDRLNEKLFF. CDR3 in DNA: TGTGCCAGCAGCTTAGCAGGGGACAGGTTGAATGAAAAACTGTTTTTT. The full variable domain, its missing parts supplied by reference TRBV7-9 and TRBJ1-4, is DTGVSQNPRHKITKRGQNVTFRCDPISEHNRLYWYRQTLGQGPEFLTYFQNEAQLEKSRLLSDRFSAERPKGSFSTLEIQRTEQGDSAMYLCASSLAGDRLNEKLFFGSGTQLSVL.

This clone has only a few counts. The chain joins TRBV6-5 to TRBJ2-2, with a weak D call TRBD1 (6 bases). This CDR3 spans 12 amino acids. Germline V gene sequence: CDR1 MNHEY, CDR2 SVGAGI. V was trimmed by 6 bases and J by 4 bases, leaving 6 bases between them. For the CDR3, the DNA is TGTGCCAGCAGGACAGGCACCGGGGAGCTGTTTTTT. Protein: CASRTGTGELFF.

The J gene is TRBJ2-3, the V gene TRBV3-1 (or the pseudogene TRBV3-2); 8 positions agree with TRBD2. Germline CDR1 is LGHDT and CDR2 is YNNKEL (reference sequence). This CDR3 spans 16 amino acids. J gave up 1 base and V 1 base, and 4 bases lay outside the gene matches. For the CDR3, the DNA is TGTGCCAGCAGCCAAGTAGCGGGATGGGGCACAGATACGCAGTATTTT. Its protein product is CASSQVAGWGTDTQYF.